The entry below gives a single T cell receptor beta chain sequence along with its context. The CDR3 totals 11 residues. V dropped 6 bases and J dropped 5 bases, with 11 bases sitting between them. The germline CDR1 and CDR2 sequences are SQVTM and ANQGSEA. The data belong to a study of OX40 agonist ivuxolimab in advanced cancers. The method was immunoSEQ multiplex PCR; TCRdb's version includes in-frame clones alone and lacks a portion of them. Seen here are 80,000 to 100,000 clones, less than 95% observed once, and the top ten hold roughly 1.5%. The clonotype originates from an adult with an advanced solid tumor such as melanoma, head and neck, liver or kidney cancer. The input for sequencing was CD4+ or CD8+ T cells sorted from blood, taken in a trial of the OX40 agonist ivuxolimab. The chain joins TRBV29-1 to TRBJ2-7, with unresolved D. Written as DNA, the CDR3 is TGCAGCGTCGGCGCCCACCACGAGCAGTACTTC. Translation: CSVGAHHEQYF.